The present T cell receptor (beta chain) was sequenced within a study of T cells in Graves' hyperthyroidism and ophthalmopathy. Points from the study as a whole: Researchers found most expanded thyroid clonotypes above 0.001 in blood as well. The model predicted ophthalmopathy a median approximately seven months before onset. Researchers report that a 13 V-J model separated ophthalmopathy from stable hyperthyroidism.

This clonotype was seen a few times. The antigen remains unidentified. The TCR beta CDR3 regions underwent amplification using RNA transcripts as the source. Researchers ran a first-round RT-PCR on the TCR CDR3 using the HTBI primer set. MiXCR, applied by TCRdb to the multiplex PCR reads, yields one record per CDR3 protein. In the table there are hundreds of thousands of distinct CDR3 sequences, 45% of which are singletons. Uncontrolled infection, other autoimmune disease, pregnancy or lactation led to exclusion. The clonotype originates from an adult man with Graves' disease, either hyperthyroidism or ophthalmopathy (not recorded which). Sequencing was done on a sample of peripheral blood or thyroid tissue (not recorded which).

The CDR3 bases are TGTGCCAGCAGCCCACGGTGGGGGGGGGGCAATCAGCCCCAGCATTTT. Protein: CASSPRWGGGNQPQHF. The chain carries TRBV7-8 and TRBJ1-5, with a possible D match to TRBD1 (5 bases). Trimming removed 5 bases from V and 2 bases from J, with 16 bases in between. Germline V gives CDR1 SGHVS, CDR2 FQNEAQ. This CDR3 region has 16 residues.